Reported below is one TCR beta chain. The data belong to a study of T cell changes during pregnancy in multiple sclerosis. CDR3 size: 16 residues. The V gene end was trimmed by 7 bases and the J gene end by 0 bases; junction bases not matched to a gene: 9. Germline CDR1 reads SNHLY; CDR2 reads FYNNEI. The method was immunoSEQ multiplex PCR; TCRdb's version includes in-frame clones alone and lacks a portion of them. The sample lists 100,000 or so clones, 90% to 95% occurring once. This clonotype was obtained from a female donor with multiple sclerosis, enrolled in a pregnancy study. The material was peripheral blood, obtained in the second trimester of pregnancy. The chain links TRBV2 to TRBJ1-1; 9 positions agree with TRBD1. CDR3 protein: CASTPTGGRLNTEAFF. The CDR3 bases are TGTGCCAGCACCCCGACAGGGGGGCGTTTGAACACTGAAGCTTTCTTT.